The sequence of this T cell receptor (beta chain) was determined in a study of beta chain features in type 1 diabetes. Study-wide background: The study found patients and healthy donors alike in age, gender and cell yields. Under 140,000,000 sorted cells were examined across all samples. Overall study results and limits: Researchers could not determine here whether HLA type influences TCRB rearrangement. Researchers report that Type 1 diabetes patients had moderately but significantly shorter TCRB CDR3s across all four CD4+ subsets.

This clone was counted only a few times. Its antigen is not known. CD4+ naive, central memory, regulatory and stem cell-like memory subsets were isolated by sorting on CD45RO/CCR7/CD25/CD127/CD95/CD27. Every isolated RNA sample was fully reverse transcribed, so sequencing captured expressed TCRB transcripts. Profiling relied on immunoSEQ multiplex PCR, and the TCRdb table lists in-frame clones only, not all of them. The data contain about 140,000 clones, about 13% of them seen just once; the ten biggest clones take up roughly 1.3%. Germline V lookup: CDR1 SGHRS, CDR2 YFSETQ. The CDR3 contains 16 residues. Germline trimming cut 2 bases from V and 6 bases from J; bases unmatched to any gene: 9.

This chain connects TRBV5-1 to TRBJ1-4; 8 bases map to TRBD1. Specimen: central memory CD4+ T cells from blood. This clonotype originated in a man aged 18 to 35 with type 1 diabetes. Written as DNA, the CDR3 is TGCGCCAGCAGCTTTTCCGGACAGGGAGGCGATGAAAAACTGTTTTTT. Its protein product is CASSFSGQGGDEKLFF.